The rows below give T cell receptor beta chains drawn from one sample of a study of cytomegalovirus exposure and HLA in healthy donors. Data came from immunoSEQ multiplex PCR; TCRdb stores just in-frame clones and leaves some out. The repertoire table contains about 150,000 clones. Sequencing input: PBMCs. These receptors were taken from a woman between 50 and 59 years old in good health and CMV-seronegative. The CDR3 runs from the conserved cysteine through the conserved F or W. D genes are given only for firm matches. Size is omitted from some rows. Given values are once, few, many or a class for expanded clones.

v_call	j_call	d_call	clone_size	cdr3_nt	cdr3_aa
TRBV28	TRBJ2-7	NA	NA	TGTGCCAGCAGTTTAAAGGACAGACGTTTTGGAGAGCAGTACTTC	CASSLKDRRFGEQYF
TRBV2	TRBJ1-4	TRBD1	NA	TGTGCCAGCAGCGGACAGGGCCATGAAAAACTGTTTTTT	CASSGQGHEKLFF
TRBV18	TRBJ1-2	TRBD1	NA	TGTGCCAGCTCAGAAGGGACAGGGGGCTTTGGCTACACCTTC	CASSEGTGGFGYTF
TRBV4-3	TRBJ2-1	NA	NA	TGCGCCAGCAGCCAAGACAGGGAGGATGAGCAGTTCTTC	CASSQDREDEQFF
TRBV6-1	TRBJ1-5	TRBD1	NA	TGTGCCAGCAGAGGACAGGGGATAGAGCCCCAGCATTTT	CASRGQGIEPQHF
TRBV5-1	TRBJ2-4	NA	NA	TGCGCCAGCAGCTTGGAGTCTTCTGCTGGAGACATTCAGTACTTC	CASSLESSAGDIQYF
TRBV4-2	TRBJ1-2	NA	NA	TGTGCCAGCAGCCAAGTCGGGGACTCCTATGGCTACACCTTC	CASSQVGDSYGYTF
TRBV5-4	TRBJ2-3	TRBD1	NA	TGTGCCGAGGGACAGCTCATGACAGATACGCAGTATTTT	CAEGQLMTDTQYF
TRBV9	TRBJ2-7	TRBD1	NA	TGTGCCAGCAGCCTAGGGACAGGGGGCGAGCAGTACTTC	CASSLGTGGEQYF
TRBV9	TRBJ2-2	TRBD2	NA	TGTGCCAGCAGCGCCCCCCCGGGACTAGCGGGAGGACCGAACACCGGGGAGCTGTTTTTT	CASSAPPGLAGGPNTGELFF
TRBV7-9	TRBJ2-1	NA	NA	TGTGCCAGCAGCTTAGATTATGGCAGGGAGGATGAGCAGTTCTTC	CASSLDYGREDEQFF
TRBV7-6	TRBJ1-1	NA	NA	TGTGCCAGCAGCTTAAATGCAGTGAACACTGAAGCTTTCTTT	CASSLNAVNTEAFF
TRBV14	TRBJ1-2	TRBD1	NA	TGTGCCAGCAGCCTGTCAGGGGGGAGCGGCTACACCTTC	CASSLSGGSGYTF
TRBV7-9	TRBJ1-3	TRBD1	NA	TGTGCCAGCAGCCCACGGGACAGGTCAGATGGAAACACCATATATTTT	CASSPRDRSDGNTIYF
TRBV2	TRBJ2-5	TRBD2	NA	TGTGCCAGCGAGCGCGGCGGGGGTGCAGAGACCCAGTACTTC	CASERGGGAETQYF
TRBV9	TRBJ2-5	NA	NA	TGTGCCAGCAGCGTATTGGCGGCTGAAGAGACCCAGTACTTC	CASSVLAAEETQYF
TRBV30	TRBJ1-1	NA	NA	TGTGCCTGGAGTGTAATGGGGGCAGGCACTGAAGCTTTCTTT	CAWSVMGAGTEAFF
TRBV7-3	TRBJ2-3	NA	NA	TGTGCCAGCAGCCTGTCGGGGGGCACAGATACGCAGTATTTT	CASSLSGGTDTQYF
TRBV7-3	TRBJ2-7	NA	NA	TGTGCCAGCAGCCCTGGGAGCCTGGAGCAGTACTTC	CASSPGSLEQYF
TRBV19	TRBJ2-5	TRBD2	NA	TGTGCCAGTAGTATAGGCGCGGGAGGTGGAGAGACCCAGTACTTC	CASSIGAGGGETQYF
TRBV7-8	TRBJ1-1	NA	NA	TGTGCCAGCATCGGGGGGGAATACACTGAAGCTTTCTTT	CASIGGEYTEAFF
TRBV5-1	TRBJ2-2	TRBD1	NA	TGCGCCAGCAGCTTGGTTCACCAGGGGGCGAAATCCGGGGAGCTGTTTTTT	CASSLVHQGAKSGELFF
TRBV9	TRBJ1-4	TRBD1	NA	TGTGCCAGCGGGGACAGCTGGGGTGAAAAACTGTTTTTT	CASGDSWGEKLFF
TRBV6-5	TRBJ2-2	NA	NA	TGTGCCAGCCAGGGCGCGAACACCGGGGAGCTGTTTTTT	CASQGANTGELFF
TRBV11-2	TRBJ2-7	NA	NA	TGTGCCAGCAGCTTAAGCGGCTACGAGCAGTACTTC	CASSLSGYEQYF
TRBV6-6	TRBJ2-5	NA	NA	TGTGCCACCCTCAGACAGTACCAAGAGACCCAGTACTTC	CATLRQYQETQYF
TRBV5-1	TRBJ1-1	NA	NA	TGCGCCAGCAGCTTGTCACGGGGGAGCACTGAAGCTTTCTTT	CASSLSRGSTEAFF
TRBV19	TRBJ1-5	TRBD1	NA	TGTGCCAGTAGTACCACAGGGGGCTGGCAGCCCCAGCATTTT	CASSTTGGWQPQHF
TRBV28	TRBJ2-5	TRBD1	NA	TGTGCCAGCAGTTTATACCCTGGACAGGGGGTGAAAGAGACCCAGTACTTC	CASSLYPGQGVKETQYF
TRBV2	TRBJ1-6	TRBD1	NA	TGTGCCAGCAGTGACCGCAGGGGGAATTCACCCCTCCACTTT	CASSDRRGNSPLHF
TRBV4-1	TRBJ2-1	NA	medium-sized	TGCGCCAGCAGCCATCCGGGACTTGACGGCGATGAGCAGTTCTTC	CASSHPGLDGDEQFF
TRBV7-8	TRBJ2-1	TRBD1	NA	TGTGCCAGCAGCCCGCGGACAGGGGTCAATGAGCAGTTCTTC	CASSPRTGVNEQFF
TRBV27	TRBJ2-3	NA	NA	TGTGCCAGCAGCCCTCCGTTAGGGGGTACAGATACGCAGTATTTT	CASSPPLGGTDTQYF
TRBV7-2	TRBJ1-1	NA	NA	TGTGCCAGCAGCTTAGTTTCGCGGTATGAAGCTTTCTTT	CASSLVSRYEAFF
TRBV9	TRBJ1-5	NA	NA	TGTGCCAGCAGCGTAGGGGTAGGGGCTAATCAGCCCCAGCATTTT	CASSVGVGANQPQHF
TRBV11-1	TRBJ1-2	TRBD1	NA	TGTGCCAGCAGCTTGACAGGGAATGATGGTGGCTACACCTTC	CASSLTGNDGGYTF
TRBV18	TRBJ2-1	TRBD2	NA	TGTGCCAGCTCACCACCTTGGCGGGGGGACTCCGACAATGAGCAGTTCTTC	CASSPPWRGDSDNEQFF
TRBV7-3	TRBJ1-1	TRBD1	NA	TGTGCCAGCAGCCCGGACAGGGAAGAAGCTTTCTTT	CASSPDREEAFF
TRBV7-3	TRBJ2-5	TRBD1	NA	TGTGCCAGCAGCTTAGGAACAGGGGGGGAGACCCAGTACTTC	CASSLGTGGETQYF
TRBV11-3	TRBJ2-7	TRBD1	NA	TGTGCCAGCAGCTCCGGGACAGGAATCTACGAGCAGTACTTC	CASSSGTGIYEQYF
TRBV9	TRBJ1-3	NA	NA	TGTGCCAGCAGCGAGGGGTCGTCTGGAAACACCATATATTTT	CASSEGSSGNTIYF
TRBV9	TRBJ2-3	TRBD2	NA	TGTGCCAGCAGCGTAGCTGGCGGGGGGCGCGGCACAGATACGCAGTATTTT	CASSVAGGGRGTDTQYF
TRBV27	TRBJ2-7	TRBD2	NA	TGTGCCACTCTAGCGGGAGGGCCGGGGTACGAGCAGTACTTC	CATLAGGPGYEQYF